Listed here are 9 T cell receptor beta chains from one sample, sequenced in a study of technical replicates of blood from several donors. Assay used: immunoSEQ multiplex PCR; TCRdb lists only in-frame clones, some missing. The sample carries about 93,000 clones, 95% recorded once. Material for sequencing was T cells isolated from PBMCs. The receptors here all came from a human donor in good health.

The V and J genes are TRBV5-4 and TRBJ1-4; D might be TRBD1 (6 bases). Germline CDR1 SGHNT, CDR2 YYREEE (reference sequence). CDR3 length equals 16 residues. V was trimmed by 4 bases and J by 8 bases, leaving 21 bases between them. CDR3 residues: CASSLNYGGEGEKLFF. In nucleotides, the CDR3 is TGTGCCAGCAGCCTGAACTATGGGGGCGAGGGAGAAAAACTGTTTTTT.

The chain couples TRBV4-2 to TRBJ2-3; 8 bases match TRBD2. Per the germline V gene, CDR1 is LGHNA and CDR2 is YNFKEQ. The length of the CDR3 is 16 residues. Germline trimming cut 4 bases from V and 3 bases from J; bases unmatched to any gene: 9. The CDR3 DNA sequence: TGTGCCAGCAGCCGTCAACTAGCGGAACATACAGATACGCAGTATTTT. It yields the protein CASSRQLAEHTDTQYF.

This clone was found once. The chain uses TRBV14 and TRBJ2-1; 10 bases are shared with TRBD2. The CDR3 loop spans 16 amino acids. The germline V gene has CDR1 SGHDN and CDR2 FVKESK. The junction had 7 bases not matched to a gene; V was cut back by 4 bases and J by 4 bases. The CDR3 loop is CASSRTPGLAYNEQFF. CDR3 DNA sequence: TGTGCCAGCAGCCGTACCCCGGGACTAGCGTACAATGAGCAGTTCTTC.

This rearrangement joins TRBV7-8 to TRBJ2-5, with D tentatively TRBD1 (6 bases). Germline V gene sequence: CDR1 SGHVS, CDR2 FQNEAQ. The CDR3 runs 18 residues. The ends were cut back, 7 bases at V and 1 base at J, with 25 bases in the middle. The CDR3 DNA is TGTGCCAGCATCCCCGGGGCAAGGGGGACGGACACCCAAGAGACCCAGTACTTC. Encoded protein: CASIPGARGTDTQETQYF.

Only one count was recorded for this clone. V is TRBV7-9 and J is TRBJ1-5; TRBD1 matches at 8 bases. Germline trimming cut 5 bases from V and 7 bases from J; bases unmatched to any gene: 13. The CDR3 length is 16 residues. CDR1 and CDR2 (germline): SEHNR, FQNEAQ (reference sequence). The CDR3 DNA is TGTGCCAGCAGCAATTACGGACAGGGTTTGTGGCAGCCCCAGCATTTT. Protein product: CASSNYGQGLWQPQHF.

This sequence joins TRBV5-1 and TRBJ1-2, with unresolved D. CDR3 length: 12 residues. V was clipped by 0 bases and J by 8 bases, with 8 bases between them. The germline V gene encodes CDR1 SGHRS and CDR2 YFSETQ. CDR3 residues: CASSLDGGGYTF. The CDR3 DNA is TGCGCCAGCAGCTTGGACGGCGGAGGCTACACCTTC.

The chain links TRBV28 to TRBJ2-5; 13 positions match TRBD2. The trim removed 3 bases at V and 5 bases at J, leaving 6 bases unmatched. Germline V gives CDR1 MDHEN, CDR2 SYDVKM. The CDR3 length is 16 residues. The DNA for the CDR3 is TGTGCCAGCAGTTTCGGACTAGCGGGAGCTCGGGAGACCCAGTACTTC. It codes for CASSFGLAGARETQYF.

V usage is TRBV5-8 and J usage is TRBJ1-5; maybe TRBD1 (6 bases). Germline V gives CDR1 SGHTS, CDR2 YDEGEE. CDR3 size: 15 residues. V was trimmed by 0 bases and J by 4 bases, leaving 11 bases between them. CDR3 residues: CASSLGRTANQPQHF. The CDR3 region has the DNA TGTGCCAGCAGCTTGGGGCGGACAGCAAATCAGCCCCAGCATTTT.

J is TRBJ2-7 and V is TRBV5-4; no firm D call. This CDR3 has 16 residues. Trimming pared 0 bases from V and 2 bases from J, leaving 15 bases between. CDR1 is SGHNT, CDR2 YYREEE, per germline (reference sequence). DNA of the CDR3: TGTGCCAGCAGCTTGGAGGCGGCCCCCTTAACCTACGAGCAGTACTTC. Its protein product is CASSLEAAPLTYEQYF.